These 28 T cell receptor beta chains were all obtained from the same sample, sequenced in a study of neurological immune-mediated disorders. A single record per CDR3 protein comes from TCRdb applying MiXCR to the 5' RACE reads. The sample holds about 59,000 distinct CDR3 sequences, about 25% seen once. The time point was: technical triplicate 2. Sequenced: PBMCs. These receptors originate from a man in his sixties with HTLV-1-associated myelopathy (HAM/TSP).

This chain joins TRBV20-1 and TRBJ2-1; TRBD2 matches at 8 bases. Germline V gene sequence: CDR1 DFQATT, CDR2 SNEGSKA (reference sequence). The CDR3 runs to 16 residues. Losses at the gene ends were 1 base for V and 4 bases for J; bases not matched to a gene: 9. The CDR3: CSARGRRAGVYNEQFF. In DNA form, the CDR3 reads TGCAGTGCTAGAGGTCGGAGAGCGGGAGTTTACAATGAGCAGTTCTTC.

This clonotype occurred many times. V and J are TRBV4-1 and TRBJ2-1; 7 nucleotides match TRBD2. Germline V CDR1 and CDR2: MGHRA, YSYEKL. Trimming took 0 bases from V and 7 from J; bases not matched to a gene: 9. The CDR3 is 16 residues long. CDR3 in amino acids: CASSQDPRGGGNEQFF. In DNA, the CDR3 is TGCGCCAGCAGCCAAGATCCACGCGGGGGAGGGAATGAGCAGTTCTTC.

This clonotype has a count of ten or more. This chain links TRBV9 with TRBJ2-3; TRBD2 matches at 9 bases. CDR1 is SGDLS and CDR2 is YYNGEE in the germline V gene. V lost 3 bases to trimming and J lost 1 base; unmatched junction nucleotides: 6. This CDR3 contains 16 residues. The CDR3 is CASSAVSGSGTDTQYF. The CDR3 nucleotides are TGTGCCAGCAGCGCCGTTAGCGGGAGTGGCACAGATACGCAGTATTTT.

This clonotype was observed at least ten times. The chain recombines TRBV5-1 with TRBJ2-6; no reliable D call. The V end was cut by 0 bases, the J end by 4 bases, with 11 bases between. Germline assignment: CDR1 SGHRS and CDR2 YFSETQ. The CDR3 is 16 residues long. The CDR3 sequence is CASSLGTHPGANVLTF. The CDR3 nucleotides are TGCGCCAGCAGCTTGGGGACCCACCCGGGGGCCAACGTCCTGACTTTC.

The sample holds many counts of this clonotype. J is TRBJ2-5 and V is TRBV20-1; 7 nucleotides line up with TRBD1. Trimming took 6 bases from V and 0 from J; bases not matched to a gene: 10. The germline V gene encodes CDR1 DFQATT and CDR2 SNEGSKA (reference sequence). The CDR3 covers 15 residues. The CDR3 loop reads CSARSATGHQETQYF. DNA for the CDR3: TGCAGTGCCCGGTCCGCGACAGGGCACCAAGAGACCCAGTACTTC.

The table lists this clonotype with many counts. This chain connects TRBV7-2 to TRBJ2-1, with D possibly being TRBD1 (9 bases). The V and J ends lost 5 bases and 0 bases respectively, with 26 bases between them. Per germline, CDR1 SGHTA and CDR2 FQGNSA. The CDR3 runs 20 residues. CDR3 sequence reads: CASSGSGVDRGLVSYNEQFF. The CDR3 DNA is TGTGCCAGCAGCGGTTCAGGGGTGGACAGGGGACTAGTCTCCTACAATGAGCAGTTCTTC.

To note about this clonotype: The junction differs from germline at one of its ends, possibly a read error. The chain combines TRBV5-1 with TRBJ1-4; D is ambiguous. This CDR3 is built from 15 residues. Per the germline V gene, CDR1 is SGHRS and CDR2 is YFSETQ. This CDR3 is CASSLGGEALERLFF. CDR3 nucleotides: TGCGCCAGCAGCTTGGGCGGGGAGGCATTAGAAAGACTGTTTTTT.

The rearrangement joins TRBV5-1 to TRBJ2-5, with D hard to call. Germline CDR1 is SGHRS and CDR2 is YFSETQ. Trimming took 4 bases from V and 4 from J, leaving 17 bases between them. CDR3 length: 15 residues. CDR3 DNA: TGCGCCAGCAGCGCGGATGGAATGGCATCAGAGACCCAGTACTTC. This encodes CASSADGMASETQYF. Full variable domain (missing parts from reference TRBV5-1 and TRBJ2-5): KAGVTQTPRYLIKTRGQQVTLSCSPISGHRSVSWYQQTPGQGLQFLFEYFSETQRNKGNFPGRFSGRQFSNSRSEMNVSTLELGDSALYLCASSADGMASETQYFGPGTRLLVL.

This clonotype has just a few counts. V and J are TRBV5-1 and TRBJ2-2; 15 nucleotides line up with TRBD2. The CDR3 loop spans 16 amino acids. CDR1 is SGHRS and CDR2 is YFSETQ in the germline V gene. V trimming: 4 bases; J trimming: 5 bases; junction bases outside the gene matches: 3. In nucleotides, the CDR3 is TGCGCCAGCAGCACTGGGACTAGCGGGAGGACCGGGGAGCTGTTTTTT. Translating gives CASSTGTSGRTGELFF. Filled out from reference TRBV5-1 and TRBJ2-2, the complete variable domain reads KAGVTQTPRYLIKTRGQQVTLSCSPISGHRSVSWYQQTPGQGLQFLFEYFSETQRNKGNFPGRFSGRQFSNSRSEMNVSTLELGDSALYLCASSTGTSGRTGELFFGEGSRLTVL.

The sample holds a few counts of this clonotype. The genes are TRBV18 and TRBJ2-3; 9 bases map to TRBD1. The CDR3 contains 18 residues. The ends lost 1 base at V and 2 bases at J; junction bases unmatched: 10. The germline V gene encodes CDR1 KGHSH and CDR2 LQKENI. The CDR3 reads CASSPQVATGGHTDTQYF. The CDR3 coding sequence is TGTGCCAGCTCACCACAAGTCGCGACAGGGGGTCACACAGATACGCAGTATTTT.

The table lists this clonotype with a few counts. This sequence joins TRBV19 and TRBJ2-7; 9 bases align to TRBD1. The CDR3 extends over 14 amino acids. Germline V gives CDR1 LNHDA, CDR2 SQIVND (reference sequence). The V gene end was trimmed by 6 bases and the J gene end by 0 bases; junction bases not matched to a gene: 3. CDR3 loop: CASRRDRDSYEQYF. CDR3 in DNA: TGTGCCAGTAGAAGGGACAGGGACTCCTACGAGCAGTACTTC.

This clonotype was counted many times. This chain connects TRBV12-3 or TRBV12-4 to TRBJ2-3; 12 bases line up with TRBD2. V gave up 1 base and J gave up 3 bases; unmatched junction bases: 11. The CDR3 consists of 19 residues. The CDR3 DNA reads TGTGCCAGCAGTTTAGGGTCTAGCGGGAGGGGGTGGGAGACAGATACGCAGTATTTT. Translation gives CASSLGSSGRGWETDTQYF.

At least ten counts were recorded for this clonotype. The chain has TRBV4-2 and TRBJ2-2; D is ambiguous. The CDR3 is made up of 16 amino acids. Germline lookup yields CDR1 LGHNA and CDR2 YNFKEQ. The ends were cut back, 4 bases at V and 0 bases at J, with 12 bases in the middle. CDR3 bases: TGTGCCAGCAGCCCCGGTTCCGGAGCGAACACCGGGGAGCTGTTTTTT. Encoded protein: CASSPGSGANTGELFF.

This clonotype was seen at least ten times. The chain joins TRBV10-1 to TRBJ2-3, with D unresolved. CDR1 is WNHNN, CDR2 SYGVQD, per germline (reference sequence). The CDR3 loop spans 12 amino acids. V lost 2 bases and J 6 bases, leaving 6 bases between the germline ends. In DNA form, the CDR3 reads TGCGCCAGCAGTGAGCTGTTCGATACGCAGTATTTT. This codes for CASSELFDTQYF.

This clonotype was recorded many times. CDR3 coding DNA: TGTGCCAGCAGCCCGAATGGGCAGGGTTATCAGCCCCAGCATTTT. This sequence encodes CASSPNGQGYQPQHF. V usage is TRBV12-3 or TRBV12-4 and J usage is TRBJ1-5, with D possibly matching TRBD1 (5 bases). The germline V and J ends were trimmed by 6 bases and 5 bases, with 17 bases remaining between them. The CDR3 runs to 15 residues.

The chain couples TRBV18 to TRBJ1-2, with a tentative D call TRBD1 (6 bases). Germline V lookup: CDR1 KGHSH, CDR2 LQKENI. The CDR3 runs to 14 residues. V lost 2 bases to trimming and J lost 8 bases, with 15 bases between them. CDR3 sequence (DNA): TGTGCCAGCTCACCATCAGAACAGGGCTCCGGCTACACCTTC. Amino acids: CASSPSEQGSGYTF.

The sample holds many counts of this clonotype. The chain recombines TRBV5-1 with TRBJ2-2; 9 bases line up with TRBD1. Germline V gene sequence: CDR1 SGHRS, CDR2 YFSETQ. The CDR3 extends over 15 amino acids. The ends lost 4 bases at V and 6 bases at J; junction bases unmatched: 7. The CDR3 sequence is CASSPDRGSAGELFF. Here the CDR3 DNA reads TGCGCCAGCAGCCCGGACAGGGGCTCCGCCGGGGAGCTGTTTTTT.

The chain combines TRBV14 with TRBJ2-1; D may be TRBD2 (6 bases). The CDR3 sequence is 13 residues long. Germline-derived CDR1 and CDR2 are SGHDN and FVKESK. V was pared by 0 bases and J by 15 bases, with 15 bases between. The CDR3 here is CASSQDWTSGGFF. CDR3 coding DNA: TGTGCCAGCAGCCAAGACTGGACATCCGGGGGGTTCTTC.

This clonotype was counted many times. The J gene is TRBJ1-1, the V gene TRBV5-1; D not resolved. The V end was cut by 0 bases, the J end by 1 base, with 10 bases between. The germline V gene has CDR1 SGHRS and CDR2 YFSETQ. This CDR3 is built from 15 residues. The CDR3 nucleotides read TGCGCCAGCAGCTTGGACCCAGCCAGGAACACTGAAGCTTTCTTT. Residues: CASSLDPARNTEAFF.

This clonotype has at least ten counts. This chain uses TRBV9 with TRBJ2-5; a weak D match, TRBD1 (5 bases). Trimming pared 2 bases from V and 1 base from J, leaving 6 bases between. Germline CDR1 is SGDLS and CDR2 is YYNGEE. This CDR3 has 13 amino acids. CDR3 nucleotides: TGTGCCAGCAGCGTTGACAGCCAAGAGACCCAGTACTTC. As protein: CASSVDSQETQYF.

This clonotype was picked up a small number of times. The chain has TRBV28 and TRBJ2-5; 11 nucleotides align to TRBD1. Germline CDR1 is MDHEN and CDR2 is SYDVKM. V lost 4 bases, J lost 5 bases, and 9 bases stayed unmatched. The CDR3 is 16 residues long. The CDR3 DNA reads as TGTGCCAGCAGTTCCCCCAGGACAGGGGGCGGGGAGACCCAGTACTTC. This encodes CASSSPRTGGGETQYF.

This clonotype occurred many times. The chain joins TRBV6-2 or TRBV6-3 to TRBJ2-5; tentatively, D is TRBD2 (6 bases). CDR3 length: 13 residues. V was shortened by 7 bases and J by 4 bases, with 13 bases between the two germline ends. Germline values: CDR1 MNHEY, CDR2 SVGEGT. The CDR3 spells CASTTAGRETQYF. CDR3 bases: TGTGCCAGCACGACCGCGGGGAGAGAGACCCAGTACTTC.

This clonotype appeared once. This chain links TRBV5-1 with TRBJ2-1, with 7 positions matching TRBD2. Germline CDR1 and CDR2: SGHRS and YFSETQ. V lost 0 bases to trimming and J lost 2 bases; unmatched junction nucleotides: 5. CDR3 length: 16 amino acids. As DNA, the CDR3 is TGCGCCAGCAGCTTGGAACCTAGCGGAACCTACAATGAGCAGTTCTTC. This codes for CASSLEPSGTYNEQFF.

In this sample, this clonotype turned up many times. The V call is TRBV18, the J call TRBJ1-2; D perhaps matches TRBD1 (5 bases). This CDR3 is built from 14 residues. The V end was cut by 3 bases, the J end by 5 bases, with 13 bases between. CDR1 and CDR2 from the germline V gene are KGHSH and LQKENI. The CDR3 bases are TGTGCCAGCTCACCCGAGGGCAGGGAGTATGGCTACACCTTC. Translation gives CASSPEGREYGYTF.

This CDR3 reads CASSMHRGPGRNEQFF. Here the CDR3 DNA reads TGTGCCAGCAGCATGCACAGGGGGCCGGGAAGAAATGAGCAGTTCTTC. The chain is built from TRBV7-8 and TRBJ2-1; 9 positions match TRBD1. The CDR3 length is 16 residues. The ends lost 5 bases at V and 7 bases at J; junction bases unmatched: 12. Germline V CDR1 and CDR2: SGHVS, FQNEAQ.

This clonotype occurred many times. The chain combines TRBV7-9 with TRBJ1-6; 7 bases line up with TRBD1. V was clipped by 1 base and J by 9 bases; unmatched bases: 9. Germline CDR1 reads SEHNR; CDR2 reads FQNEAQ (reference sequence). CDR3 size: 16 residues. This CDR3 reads CASSLETGFVGSPLHF. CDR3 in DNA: TGTGCCAGCAGCTTAGAGACAGGGTTCGTCGGTTCACCCCTCCACTTT.

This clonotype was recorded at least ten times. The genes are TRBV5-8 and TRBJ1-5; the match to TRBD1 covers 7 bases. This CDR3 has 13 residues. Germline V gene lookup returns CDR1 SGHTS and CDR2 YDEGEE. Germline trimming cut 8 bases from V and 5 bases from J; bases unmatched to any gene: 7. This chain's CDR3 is CARTRQGHQPQHF. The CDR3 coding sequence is TGTGCCAGAACCCGACAGGGTCATCAGCCCCAGCATTTT. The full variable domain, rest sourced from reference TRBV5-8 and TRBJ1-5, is EAGVTQSPTHLIKTRGQQATLRCSPISGHTSVYWYQQALGLGLQFLLWYDEGEERNRGNFPPRFSGRQFPNYSSELNVNALELEDSALYLCARTRQGHQPQHFGDGTRLSIL.

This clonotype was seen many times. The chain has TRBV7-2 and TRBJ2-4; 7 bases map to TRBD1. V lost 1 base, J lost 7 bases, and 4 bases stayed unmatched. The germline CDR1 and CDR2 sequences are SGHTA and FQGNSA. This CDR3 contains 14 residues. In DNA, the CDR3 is TGTGCCAGCAGCTTAGGAGGGGGCGCCAACATTCAGTACTTC. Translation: CASSLGGGANIQYF.